The rows below give T cell receptor beta chains drawn from one sample of a study of regulatory T cells in long-lasting Graves disease. TCRdb recomputed calls from the multiplex PCR reads with MiXCR, one row per CDR3 protein. Here the sample spans 350,000 to 450,000 distinct CDR3 sequences, less than 25% being singletons. Sequenced here: peripheral blood mononuclear cells (PBMCs), sampled when the disease was refractory, from a patient treated with antithyroid drugs. These receptors were collected from a female donor with Graves disease. CDR3s include the opening cysteine and the closing phenylalanine or tryptophan. The D gene is left open where the match is weak. Clone sizes are given selectively: once, few, many, or a class where the clone is expanded.

once	TRBJ2-2	TRBD2	TRBV19	CASWGSGAPGELFF	TGTGCCTCCTGGGGCAGCGGGGCGCCCGGGGAGCTGTTTTTT
few	TRBJ1-3	TRBD1	TRBV7-2	CASSRGPGTGSSGNTIYF	TGTGCCAGCAGCCGGGGGCCTGGGACAGGGTCCTCTGGAAACACCATATATTTT
many	TRBJ2-2	TRBD2	TRBV20-1	CSASQLAGVGELFF	TGCAGTGCTAGTCAGCTAGCGGGAGTTGGGGAGCTGTTTTTT
many	TRBJ2-7	TRBD1	TRBV7-2	CASSLVGQVDYEQYF	TGTGCCAGCAGCTTAGTGGGACAGGTCGATTACGAGCAGTACTTC
many	TRBJ2-7	.	TRBV11-2	CASSLRPGAYEQYF	TGTGCCAGCAGCTTGAGACCGGGGGCCTACGAGCAGTACTTC
.	TRBJ2-7	TRBD2	TRBV15	CATSRDRLAGIYEQYF	TGTGCCACCAGCAGAGATCGGCTAGCGGGAATATACGAGCAGTACTTC
.	TRBJ2-7	TRBD1	TRBV6-2/TRBV6-3	CASWETGFEQYF	TGTGCCAGCTGGGAGACAGGGTTCGAGCAGTACTTC
once	TRBJ2-7	.	TRBV18	CASSPLSRGATTYEQYF	TGTGCCAGCTCACCACTGAGCCGGGGGGCTACTACCTACGAGCAGTACTTC
many	TRBJ1-5	.	TRBV12-3/TRBV12-4	CASSPHTAGPLYSNQPQHF	TGTGCCAGCAGTCCCCATACGGCAGGACCGCTCTATAGCAATCAGCCCCAGCATTTT
many	TRBJ1-5	.	TRBV7-9	CASSSTGTPQHF	TGTGCCAGCAGTTCTACCGGGACCCCACAGCATTTT
.	TRBJ2-3	TRBD1	TRBV30	CAWSGTGGSTDTQYF	TGTGCCTGGAGTGGGACAGGGGGCTCTACAGATACGCAGTATTTT
many	TRBJ2-2	.	TRBV3-1	CASSPPLVAGELFF	TGTGCCAGCAGCCCGCCGTTAGTGGCCGGGGAGCTGTTTTTT
few	TRBJ1-5	.	TRBV3-1	CASSQDLTDQPQHF	TGTGCCAGCAGCCAAGATTTAACAGATCAGCCCCAGCATTTT
.	TRBJ2-3	.	TRBV24-1	CATSDALADTQYF	TGTGCCACCAGTGATGCGCTAGCAGATACGCAGTATTTT
many	TRBJ1-1	.	TRBV27	CASSIQGGIGTEAFF	TGTGCCAGCAGTATCCAGGGCGGAATAGGCACTGAAGCTTTCTTT
.	TRBJ1-2	.	TRBV29-1	CSARQASNYGYTF	TGCAGCGCGAGACAGGCCTCTAACTATGGCTACACCTTC
few	TRBJ2-7	.	TRBV7-2	CASSTRTDYEQYF	TGTGCCAGCAGCACAAGGACAGACTACGAGCAGTACTTC
.	TRBJ1-4	TRBD1	TRBV4-1	CASSQAGQANEKLFF	TGCGCCAGCAGCCAAGCGGGACAGGCTAATGAAAAACTGTTTTTT
few	TRBJ1-4	.	TRBV30	CAWDGADREKLFF	TGTGCCTGGGATGGGGCGGATAGGGAAAAACTGTTTTTT
many	TRBJ2-5	TRBD1	TRBV12-3/TRBV12-4	CASSSGTGGETQYF	TGTGCCAGCAGCTCCGGGACAGGGGGGGAGACCCAGTACTTC
few	TRBJ2-7	TRBD1	TRBV4-1	CASSQVGTGTYEQYF	TGCGCCAGCAGCCAAGTAGGGACAGGCACCTACGAGCAGTACTTC
.	TRBJ2-7	.	TRBV6-2/TRBV6-3	CASDSKAYEQYF	TGTGCCAGCGACTCCAAGGCCTACGAGCAGTACTTC
few	TRBJ2-4	.	TRBV20-1	CSAPRRPSENIQYF	TGCAGTGCGCCAAGACGACCCTCTGAAAACATTCAGTACTTC
few	TRBJ1-2	.	TRBV6-5	CASSYNYGYTF	TGTGCCAGCAGTTATAACTATGGCTACACCTTC
many	TRBJ2-4	.	TRBV7-2	CASSLVSQNIQYF	TGTGCCAGCAGCTTAGTCTCCCAAAACATTCAGTACTTC
many	TRBJ2-5	.	TRBV28	CASSFGITQETQYF	TGTGCCAGCAGTTTTGGGATCACTCAAGAGACCCAGTACTTC
many	TRBJ2-4	.	TRBV27	CASSILQGLAKNIQYF	TGTGCCAGCAGTATTCTACAGGGTTTAGCCAAAAACATTCAGTACTTC
.	TRBJ2-3	TRBD2	TRBV25-1	CASSASGSSTDTQYF	TGTGCCAGCAGTGCGAGCGGGAGTAGCACAGATACGCAGTATTTT
many	TRBJ1-1	TRBD1	TRBV9	CASSVEGGANTEAFF	TGTGCCAGCAGCGTAGAAGGGGGCGCTAACACTGAAGCTTTCTTT
.	TRBJ2-1	TRBD2	TRBV20-1	CSASPGQRGNEQFF	TGCAGTGCTAGCCCAGGCCAGCGGGGGAATGAGCAGTTCTTC
once	TRBJ2-1	TRBD2	TRBV11-1	CASSLILADEQFF	TGTGCCAGCAGCTTGATCCTAGCGGATGAGCAGTTCTTC
many	TRBJ1-2	.	TRBV12-3/TRBV12-4	CASSLSIGVGYGYTF	TGTGCCAGCAGTTTATCAATCGGAGTGGGTTATGGCTACACCTTC
.	TRBJ1-2	.	TRBV29-1	CSVAGTAGGYGYTF	TGCAGCGTTGCCGGGACGGCGGGGGGCTATGGCTACACCTTC
.	TRBJ2-1	.	TRBV28	CASSSTGTRFNEQFF	TGTGCCAGCAGTTCTACCGGGACTCGATTCAATGAGCAGTTCTTC
.	TRBJ1-5	.	TRBV9	CASSLKGYLNQPQHF	TGTGCCAGCAGTTTAAAGGGGTACCTCAATCAGCCCCAGCATTTT
many	TRBJ2-5	TRBD1	TRBV28	CASSAYRGPQDSQYF	TGTGCCAGCAGTGCATACAGGGGGCCCCAGGATTCCCAGTACTTC
.	TRBJ2-7	.	TRBV3-1	CASSHGTVGEQYF	TGTGCCAGCAGCCACGGGACCGTCGGCGAGCAGTACTTC
.	TRBJ2-5	.	TRBV20-1	CSARALGETQYF	TGCAGTGCTAGGGCCCTGGGGGAGACCCAGTACTTC
.	TRBJ1-5	TRBD1	TRBV19	CASFGQGSQPQHF	TGTGCCAGTTTTGGACAGGGTAGTCAGCCCCAGCATTTT
many	TRBJ1-1	TRBD1	TRBV6-1	CASAARQGSTEAFF	TGTGCCAGCGCAGCAAGACAGGGGAGCACTGAAGCTTTCTTT